The following is a T cell receptor beta chain sequence with its context. The specificity of this receptor is unknown. No much larger clone is present one base from it, and per-base qualities are unavailable. This specimen comes from a study of spatial heterogeneity in lung cancer (dated by TCRdb to about 2019). Regarding the study in general: More beta-chain than alpha-chain transcripts were consistently detected, likely reflecting higher beta-chain transcript abundance. In the raw uncorrected reads, each unique combination of TCR and UMI appeared on average more than ten times. The study quantitatively compared TCR alpha and beta repertoires across multiple tumor regions, matched nontumor lung and blood in non-small cell lung cancer. The study linked features of the TCR repertoire to counts of nonsynonymous mutations, which were determined by whole-exome sequencing of tumor tissue. At surgery, fewer than 250 tumor regions, 61 to 65 matched nontumor lung samples and 56 PBMC samples were TCR-sequenced for both alpha and beta chains.

The CDR3, cysteine through phenylalanine, is 12 amino acids long. The kept DNA is CDR3 alone, 36 bases in frame from the first base. The germline V gene sets CDR1 to MDHEN and CDR2 to SYDVKM. Between the V and J ends, shortened by 5 bases and 5 bases respectively, the junction contains 7 bases. Study-level results and caveats: Additional single-cell paired TCR alpha and beta sequencing was considered necessary to confirm, at a functional level, the hypothesis that regional TCRs recognize regional mutations. Ubiquitous expanded tumor TCRs were found in blood more often at tumor resection than at routine follow-up.

The library was made by 5' RACE. The data were produced on a NextSeq 500. In the TCR library protocol, a unique molecular identifier was attached to each TCR cDNA molecule so that PCR and sequencing errors could be corrected. Per the source publication's procedure: Decombinator tools were used for TCR identification, UMI-based error correction and CDR3 extraction. TCRs above a frequency of 2 per 1,000, corresponding to the top 1% of the tumor frequency distribution, were defined as expanded. Rényi diversity was computed with the R vegan package after subsampling each repertoire 100 times to 5,000 TCRs. CDR3 similarity networks were built from amino acid triplet string-kernel similarity, connecting CDR3s with pairwise similarity above 0.82. The public sequencing data were trimmed at Q25 with fastp and processed into clonotypes with MiXCR by TCRdb, which kept only in-frame beta chains. Rows matching on CDR3 protein sequence are summarized as one entry with the most common DNA and genes. The V and J calls and clone size are TCRdb's, not the authors'. The sample table records tens of thousands of distinct CDR3 sequences; more than 15% of these occur just once. Of the sample, less than 7.5% is held by the ten largest clones.

The label giving this sample's time point can be read as: sample taken at primary tumor resection. For TCR sequencing, whole RNA was extracted from tumor and nontumor lung tissue, or from cryopreserved PBMC samples, and no cell sorting was done. The donors were more than 65 patients from the lung TRACERx cohort who had early-stage, untreated non-small cell lung cancer. Only patients with enough RNA available from two or more tumor regions were chosen for TCR sequencing. Here the chain combines TRBV28 and TRBJ2-1; the D gene remains uncertain. This sequence originates from a male donor with early-stage non-small cell lung cancer. The input for sequencing was PBMCs, taken at surgery. CDR3 region: CASSLSHNEQFF. The DNA sequence reads TGTGCCAGCAGTCTTAGTCACAATGAGCAGTTCTTC.